This T cell receptor beta chain was found in a study of vaccination and CD4 T cells after COVID-19. As for the study in general: Sampling post-COVID took place a median approximately 100 days after diagnosis (range 35 to 161).

An Oncomine TCR Beta short-read assay was used to sequence the DNA from cultured CD4+ T cells. MiXCR, applied by TCRdb to the PCR reads, yields one record per CDR3 protein. The sample has roughly 9,800 distinct CDR3 sequences; more than 25% are singletons. About this clonotype itself: Its specificity is unknown.

V was clipped by 0 bases and J by 5 bases; unmatched bases: 5. Germline-derived CDR1 and CDR2 are MGHRA and YSYEKL. The CDR3 totals 17 residues. Documented treatment: roughly 10-day PBMC culture with coronavirus spike peptide pools or control peptides (ViraFEST assay). The rearrangement links TRBV4-1 to TRBJ2-1; 12 nucleotides line up with TRBD2. The receptor was derived from a human donor who had recovered from COVID-19. Sequences were derived from CD4+ T cells from blood, cultured in vitro, sampled after SARS-CoV-2 vaccination. The CDR3 spells CASSQEGLAGGHNEQFF. In DNA, the CDR3 is TGCGCCAGCAGCCAAGAGGGACTAGCGGGCGGCCACAATGAGCAGTTCTTC.